This T cell receptor beta chain was sequenced during a study of blood T cell repertoires in COVID-19. Study in general: Sites in the United States, Italy and Spain provided acute and convalescent COVID-19 samples. T cells, B-cell-depleted T cells, or PBMCs provided the cDNA or gDNA that served as material.

Germline loops: CDR1 SGHNT, CDR2 YYREEE (reference sequence). This CDR3 has 15 amino acids. With 0 bases clipped from V and 8 bases from J, the junction kept 4 bases outside the gene matches. Methods used by the authors: Researchers report that nucleated cell counts were estimated from reference gene primer amplification. Sequencing used immunoSEQ multiplex PCR; TCRdb keeps in-frame clones, though not all of them. V, J and clone size were drawn from that table, and D and trimming were deduced from the DNA. Of some 48,000 clones in the sample, 75% to 85% were seen once. The gene calls are TRBV5-4 and TRBJ1-6; 8 bases line up with TRBD1. The origin of this receptor is a human donor in a cohort sampled during active COVID-19. Sequencing used peripheral blood. CDR3 sequence reads: CASSLEDREDSPLHF. As DNA, the CDR3 is TGTGCCAGCAGCTTGGAGGACAGGGAGGATTCACCCCTCCACTTT.